This T cell receptor beta chain was sequenced for a study of T cells in Graves' hyperthyroidism and ophthalmopathy. Study-wide findings and caveats: Using 13 V-J features, a model discriminated ophthalmopathy from stable hyperthyroidism. Appearing also in blood were most of the thyroid clonotypes expanded above 0.001. The model's output predicted ophthalmopathy at a median of about 5.9 months prior to onset.

From germline, CDR1 is LNHDA and CDR2 SQIVND (reference sequence). The CDR3 consists of 13 residues. Used for diagnoses were clinical symptoms, serum thyroxine and TRAb, thyroid ultrasound and orbital computed tomography. From RNA transcripts, TCR beta CDR3 regions were amplified. TCR CDR3 regions were first amplified by RT-PCR with HTBI primers. TCRdb fed the multiplex PCR reads into MiXCR, producing one record per CDR3 protein. The sample has 500,000 to 800,000 distinct CDR3 sequences, approximately 42% seen once. As concerns this clonotype: Antigen: not known. A much larger clone sits a single nucleotide away, making a read error possible.

The origin of this receptor is an adult man with Graves' disease, either hyperthyroidism or ophthalmopathy (not recorded which). The chain recombines TRBV19 with TRBJ2-6; maybe TRBD1 (5 bases). Input material: peripheral blood or thyroid tissue (not recorded which). CDR3 sequence: CASRDTGASVLTF. The CDR3 DNA is TGTGCCAGTAGGGACACTGGGGCCAGCGTCCTGACTTTC.